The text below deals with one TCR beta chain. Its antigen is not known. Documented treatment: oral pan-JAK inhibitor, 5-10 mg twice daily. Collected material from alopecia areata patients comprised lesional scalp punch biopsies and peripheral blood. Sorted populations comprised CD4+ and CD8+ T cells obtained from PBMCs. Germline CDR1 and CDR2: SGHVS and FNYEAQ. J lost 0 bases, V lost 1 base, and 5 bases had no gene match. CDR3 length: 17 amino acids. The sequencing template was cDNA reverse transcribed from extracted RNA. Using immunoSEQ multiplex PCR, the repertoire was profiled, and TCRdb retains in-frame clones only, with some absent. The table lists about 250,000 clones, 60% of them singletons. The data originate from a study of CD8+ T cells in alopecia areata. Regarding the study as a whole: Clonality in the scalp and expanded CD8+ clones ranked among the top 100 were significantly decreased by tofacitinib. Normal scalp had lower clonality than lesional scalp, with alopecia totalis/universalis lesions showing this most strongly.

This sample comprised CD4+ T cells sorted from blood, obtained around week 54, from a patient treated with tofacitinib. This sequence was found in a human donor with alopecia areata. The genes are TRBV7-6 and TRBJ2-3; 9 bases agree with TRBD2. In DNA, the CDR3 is TGTGCCAGCAGCTTAGGATCTAGCGGGGCTAGCACAGATACGCAGTATTTT. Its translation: CASSLGSSGASTDTQYF.